This T cell receptor beta chain was sequenced for a study of cytomegalovirus exposure and HLA in healthy donors. With 60 Vbeta and 13 Jbeta primers, the PCR was carried out. How the authors handled the data: The count from a later analysis was 79 million or so unique TCR beta chains, around 11 million of them shared. Some clones are missing from TCRdb's copy, which holds only in-frame ones; the method was immunoSEQ multiplex PCR. V and J calls and clone size are those listed in that table; D and trimming were worked out from the DNA. The sample holds some 74,000 clones; 66% are singletons and the top ten take about 20%. V lost 3 bases and J lost 8; bases outside the gene matches: 6. CDR1 is SGHRS, CDR2 YFSETQ, per germline. The CDR3 sequence is 13 residues long.

Sequenced material: PBMCs. The clonotype was recovered from a man aged 40-49 years in good health and CMV-seropositive. The chain recombines TRBV5-1 with TRBJ1-2; 8 nucleotides line up with TRBD1. In nucleotides, the CDR3 is TGCGCCAGCAGCTCAGGACAGGGAAGAGGCTACACCTTC. Translation: CASSSGQGRGYTF.